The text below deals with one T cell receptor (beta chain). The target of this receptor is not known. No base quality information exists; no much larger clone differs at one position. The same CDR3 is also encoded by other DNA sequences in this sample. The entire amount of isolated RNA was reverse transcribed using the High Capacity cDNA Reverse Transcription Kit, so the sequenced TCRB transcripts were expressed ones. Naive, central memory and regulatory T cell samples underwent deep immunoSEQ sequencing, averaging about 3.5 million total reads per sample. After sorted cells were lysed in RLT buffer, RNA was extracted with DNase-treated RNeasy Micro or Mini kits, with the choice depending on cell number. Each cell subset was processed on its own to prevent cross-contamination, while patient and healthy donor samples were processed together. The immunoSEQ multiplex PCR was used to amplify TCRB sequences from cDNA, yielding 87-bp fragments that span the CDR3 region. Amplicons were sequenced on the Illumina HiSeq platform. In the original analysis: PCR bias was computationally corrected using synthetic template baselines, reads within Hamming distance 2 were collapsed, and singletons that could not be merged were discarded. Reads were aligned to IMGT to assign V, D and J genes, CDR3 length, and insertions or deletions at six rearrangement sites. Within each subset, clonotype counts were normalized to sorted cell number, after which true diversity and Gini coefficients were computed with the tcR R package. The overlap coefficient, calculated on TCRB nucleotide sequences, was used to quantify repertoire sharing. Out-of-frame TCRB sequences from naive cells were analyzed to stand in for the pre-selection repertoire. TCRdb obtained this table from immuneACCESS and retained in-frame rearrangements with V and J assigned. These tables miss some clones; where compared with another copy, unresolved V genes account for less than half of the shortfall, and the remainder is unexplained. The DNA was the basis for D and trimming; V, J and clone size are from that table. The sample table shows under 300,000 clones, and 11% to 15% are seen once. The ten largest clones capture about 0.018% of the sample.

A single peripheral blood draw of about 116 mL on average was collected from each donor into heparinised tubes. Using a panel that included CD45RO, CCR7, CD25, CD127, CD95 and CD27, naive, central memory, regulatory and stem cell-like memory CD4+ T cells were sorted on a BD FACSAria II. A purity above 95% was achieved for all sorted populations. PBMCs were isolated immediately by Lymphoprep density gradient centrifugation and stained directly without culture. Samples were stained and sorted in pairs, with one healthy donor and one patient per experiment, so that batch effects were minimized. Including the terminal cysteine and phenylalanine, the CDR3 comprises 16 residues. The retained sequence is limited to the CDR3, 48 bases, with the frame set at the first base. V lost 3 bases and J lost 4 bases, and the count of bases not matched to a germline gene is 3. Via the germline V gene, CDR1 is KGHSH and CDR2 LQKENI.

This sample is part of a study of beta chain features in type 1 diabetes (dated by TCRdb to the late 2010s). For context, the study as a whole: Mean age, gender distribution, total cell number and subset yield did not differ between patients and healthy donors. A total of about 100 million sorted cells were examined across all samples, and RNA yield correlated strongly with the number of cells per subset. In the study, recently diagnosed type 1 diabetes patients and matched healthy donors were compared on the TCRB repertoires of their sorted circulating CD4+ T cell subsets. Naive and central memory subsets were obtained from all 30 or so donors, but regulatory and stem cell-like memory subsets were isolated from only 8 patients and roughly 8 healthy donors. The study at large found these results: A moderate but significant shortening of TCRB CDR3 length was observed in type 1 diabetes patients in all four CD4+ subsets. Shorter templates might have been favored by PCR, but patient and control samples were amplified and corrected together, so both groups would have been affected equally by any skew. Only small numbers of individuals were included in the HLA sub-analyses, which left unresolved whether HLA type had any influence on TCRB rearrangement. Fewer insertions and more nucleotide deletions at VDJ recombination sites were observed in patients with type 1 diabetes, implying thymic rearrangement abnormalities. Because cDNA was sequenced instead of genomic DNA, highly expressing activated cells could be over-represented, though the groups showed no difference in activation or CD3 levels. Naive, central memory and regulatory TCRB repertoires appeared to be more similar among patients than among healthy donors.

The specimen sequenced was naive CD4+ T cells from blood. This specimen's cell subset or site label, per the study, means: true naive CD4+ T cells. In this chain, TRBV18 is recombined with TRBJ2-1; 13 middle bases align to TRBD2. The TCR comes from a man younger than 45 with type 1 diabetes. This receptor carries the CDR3 CASSPLLAGGYNEQFF. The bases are TGTGCCAGCTCACCCCTACTAGCGGGAGGGTACAATGAGCAGTTCTTC.